This TCR beta chain derives from a study of Ad26.COV2.S vaccination and SARS-CoV-2 variants. Trimming took 3 bases from V and 2 from J, leaving 13 bases between them. CDR1 is SGHRS, CDR2 YFSETQ, per germline. The CDR3 runs 15 residues. The treatment denotes: about 20 received Ad26.COV2.S at low or high dose, single or two shots; roughly 5 received placebo; per-sample allocation not given. The samples date from day 63 after the first vaccine or placebo injection. Expressing Wuhan-strain SARS-CoV-2 spike, an Ad26 vector served as the vaccine. Data came from immunoSEQ multiplex PCR; TCRdb stores just in-frame clones and leaves some out. The sample has fewer than 400,000 clones, around 91% seen once.

V and J are TRBV5-1 and TRBJ2-3; the D call may be TRBD1 or TRBD2 (6 bases each). The specimen was peripheral blood, collected in a trial of Ad26.COV2.S vaccine versus placebo. The clonotype originates from a person between 18 and 65 years old who received the Ad26.COV2.S COVID-19 vaccine or a placebo. The CDR3 DNA reads TGCGCCAGCAGCTCCGGGGGCTGGTCCACAGATACGCAGTATTTT. It specifies CASSSGGWSTDTQYF. Using reference TRBV5-1 and TRBJ2-3 for the parts outside the CDR3, the full variable domain is KAGVTQTPRYLIKTRGQQVTLSCSPISGHRSVSWYQQTPGQGLQFLFEYFSETQRNKGNFPGRFSGRQFSNSRSEMNVSTLELGDSALYLCASSSGGWSTDTQYFGPGTRLTVL.